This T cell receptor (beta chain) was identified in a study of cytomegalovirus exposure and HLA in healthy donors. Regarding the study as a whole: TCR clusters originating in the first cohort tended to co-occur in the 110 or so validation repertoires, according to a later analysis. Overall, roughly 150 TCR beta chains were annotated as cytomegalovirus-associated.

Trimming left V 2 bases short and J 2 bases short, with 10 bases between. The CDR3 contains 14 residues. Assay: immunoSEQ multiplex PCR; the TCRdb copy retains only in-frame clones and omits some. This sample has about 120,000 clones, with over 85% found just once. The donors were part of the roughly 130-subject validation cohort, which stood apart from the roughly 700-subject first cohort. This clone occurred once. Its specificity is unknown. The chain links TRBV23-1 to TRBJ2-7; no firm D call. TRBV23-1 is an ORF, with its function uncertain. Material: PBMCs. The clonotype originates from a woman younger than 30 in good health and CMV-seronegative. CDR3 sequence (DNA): TGCGCCAGCAGTCAACCCCGGTTGACCTACGAGCAGTACTTC. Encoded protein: CASSQPRLTYEQYF.